This entry features one T cell receptor beta chain sequence. The data were obtained in a study of neoadjuvant nivolumab and ipilimumab in lung cancer. The assay was immunoSEQ multiplex PCR, and TCRdb's table has in-frame clones only and misses some. The sample has about 28,000 clones; 83% are singletons. Germline V gene lookup returns CDR1 SGHRS and CDR2 YFSETQ. The CDR3 contains 14 residues. V was cut by 1 base and J by 6 bases, with 10 bases left in between. The rearrangement uses TRBV5-1 and TRBJ2-2, with D perhaps being TRBD1 or TRBD2 (6 bases each). The source was tumor tissue, collected after neoadjuvant nivolumab, alone or with ipilimumab, at or shortly before surgery. This clonotype was sampled from an adult with non-small cell lung cancer. The CDR3 spells CASSLRGVSGELFF. The CDR3 DNA sequence: TGCGCCAGCAGCTTGAGGGGGGTTTCCGGGGAGCTGTTTTTT. The full variable domain, rest sourced from reference TRBV5-1 and TRBJ2-2, is KAGVTQTPRYLIKTRGQQVTLSCSPISGHRSVSWYQQTPGQGLQFLFEYFSETQRNKGNFPGRFSGRQFSNSRSEMNVSTLELGDSALYLCASSLRGVSGELFFGEGSRLTVL.